This T cell receptor beta chain was recorded in a study of cytomegalovirus exposure and HLA in healthy donors. The germline V and J ends were trimmed by 5 bases and 7 bases, with 14 bases remaining between them. The CDR3 runs 14 residues. In germline, CDR1 is MDHEN, CDR2 SYDVKM. The primer mix had 60 Vbeta and 13 Jbeta primers. Assay: immunoSEQ multiplex PCR; the TCRdb copy retains only in-frame clones and omits some. The data show about 190,000 clones, with roughly 86% seen just once and roughly 3.1% held by the top ten. This clonotype was sampled from a man aged 40-50 years in good health and CMV-seropositive. The sequencing input was PBMCs. The chain links TRBV28 to TRBJ1-4, with D possibly being TRBD1 (5 bases). CDR3 protein: CASSSRDLGEKLFF. For the CDR3, the DNA is TGTGCCAGCAGTAGCCGGGACTTGGGTGAAAAACTGTTTTTT.